These T cell receptor beta chains were read from a single sample in a study of CD8 T cells in ankylosing spondylitis. MiXCR was run by TCRdb on the 5' RACE reads, yielding one entry per CDR3 protein. Of about 39,000 distinct CDR3 sequences listed, 10% are singletons. The specimen sequenced was blood, either unsorted or a sorted T cell fraction (not recorded which). Receptor source: a male donor with ankylosing spondylitis or in good health (not recorded which). Each CDR3 is given with its conserved first and last residue. Each record gives: D gene, V gene, clone size, J gene, CDR3 protein, CDR3 DNA. A D gene is named only where the DNA matches it firmly. Clone size appears in some rows only: once, few, many, or a class for an expanded clone.

D gene: NA
V gene: TRBV9
clone size: many
J gene: TRBJ2-5
CDR3 protein: CASSVVSGAQETQYF
CDR3 DNA: TGTGCCAGCAGCGTAGTATCAGGGGCACAAGAGACCCAGTACTTC

D gene: NA
V gene: TRBV7-8
clone size: few
J gene: TRBJ1-2
CDR3 protein: CASSLAGVRQGYTF
CDR3 DNA: TGTGCCAGCAGCTTAGCGGGGGTCAGGCAAGGCTACACCTTC

D gene: NA
V gene: TRBV5-1
clone size: many
J gene: TRBJ1-1
CDR3 protein: CASSPKQGSLTEAFF
CDR3 DNA: TGCGCCAGCAGCCCAAAACAGGGATCCCTGACTGAAGCTTTCTTT

D gene: NA
V gene: TRBV7-8
clone size: many
J gene: TRBJ2-2
CDR3 protein: CASSASWGTGELFF
CDR3 DNA: TGTGCCAGCAGCGCCTCCTGGGGGACCGGGGAGCTGTTTTTT

D gene: NA
V gene: TRBV12-3/TRBV12-4
clone size: medium-sized
J gene: TRBJ2-2
CDR3 protein: CASSLKHSDTGELFF
CDR3 DNA: TGTGCCAGCAGTTTAAAGCACAGCGACACCGGGGAGCTGTTTTTT

D gene: NA
V gene: TRBV18
clone size: many
J gene: TRBJ2-5
CDR3 protein: CASSHREDETQYF
CDR3 DNA: TGTGCCAGCTCACACAGAGAAGATGAGACCCAGTACTTC

D gene: TRBD1
V gene: TRBV5-6
clone size: many
J gene: TRBJ1-2
CDR3 protein: CASSYGGQTLNTF
CDR3 DNA: TGTGCCAGCAGCTACGGGGGACAGACCCTAAACACCTTC

D gene: NA
V gene: TRBV7-2
clone size: many
J gene: TRBJ1-5
CDR3 protein: CASSSGGGVNQPQHF
CDR3 DNA: TGTGCCAGCAGCTCTGGGGGGGGCGTCAATCAGCCCCAGCATTTT

D gene: NA
V gene: TRBV20-1
clone size: many
J gene: TRBJ1-6
CDR3 protein: CSARSSSYNSPLHF
CDR3 DNA: TGCAGTGCTCGCTCTAGTTCCTATAATTCACCCCTCCACTTT

D gene: NA
V gene: TRBV6-1
clone size: many
J gene: TRBJ2-6
CDR3 protein: CASREDYSGANVLTF
CDR3 DNA: TGTGCCAGCAGGGAAGACTACTCTGGGGCCAACGTCCTGACTTTC

D gene: NA
V gene: TRBV5-1
clone size: many
J gene: TRBJ1-1
CDR3 protein: CASSSDPLNTEAFF
CDR3 DNA: TGCGCCAGCAGCTCGGACCCATTGAACACTGAAGCTTTCTTT

D gene: NA
V gene: TRBV4-2
clone size: NA
J gene: TRBJ2-7
CDR3 protein: CASSQGNSYEQYF
CDR3 DNA: TGTGCCAGCAGCCAAGGGAACTCCTACGAGCAGTACTTC